What follows are 10 T cell receptor beta chains derived from one specimen sequenced in a study of early T cells in non-severe SARS-CoV-2 infection. From the 5' RACE reads, TCRdb called clonotypes with MiXCR, one entry per CDR3 protein. The sample lists roughly 65,000 distinct CDR3 sequences; roughly a tenth were seen once. Sequenced sample: whole blood. All receptors derive from an adult who was a healthcare worker with PCR-confirmed SARS-CoV-2 infection or an uninfected control (not recorded which).

The chain couples TRBV4-1 to TRBJ2-5, with TRBD2 as a possible D gene (5 bases). Trimming stripped 1 base from V and 7 bases from J, with 19 bases between. The CDR3 has 16 amino acids. Germline V lookup: CDR1 MGHRA, CDR2 YSYEKL. The CDR3 reads CASSQGTGSRSSTQYF. CDR3 DNA: TGCGCCAGCAGCCAAGGTACGGGGTCCCGATCGTCGACCCAGTACTTC.

The V gene is TRBV15, the J gene TRBJ2-3; tentatively, D is TRBD1 or TRBD2 (6 bases each). The CDR3 extends over 14 amino acids. V lost 5 bases and J 6 bases, leaving 15 bases between the germline ends. Germline V gene sequence: CDR1 LNHNV, CDR2 YYDKDF (reference sequence). The CDR3 sequence is CATSPRGVGDTQYF. In DNA, the CDR3 is TGTGCCACCAGCCCGAGGGGGGTTGGGGATACGCAGTATTTT.

The V and J genes are TRBV4-3 and TRBJ2-7, with D possibly being TRBD1 (5 bases). Germline values: CDR1 LGHNA, CDR2 YSLEER. The CDR3 sequence is 15 residues long. Trimming removed 0 bases at V and 1 base at J, with 10 bases between. CDR3 loop: CASSQDPQGSYEQYF. CDR3 coding DNA: TGCGCCAGCAGCCAAGATCCGCAGGGTTCCTACGAGCAGTACTTC.

This sequence joins TRBV7-9 and TRBJ2-1; the D gene is possibly TRBD2 (5 bases). The CDR3 is 16 residues long. Trimming removed 2 bases from V and 7 bases from J, with 18 bases in between. CDR1 and CDR2 from the germline V gene are SEHNR and FQNEAQ (reference sequence). CDR3 DNA: TGTGCCAGCAGCTTAAGACCCATTAGCGAATATAATGAGCAGTTCTTC. Translating gives CASSLRPISEYNEQFF.

This clonotype was counted a few times. This chain links TRBV21-1 with TRBJ2-2; TRBD1 was called by the table and not checked on the DNA. TRBV21-1 is recorded as a pseudogene. This CDR3 has 19 residues. The CDR3 here is CASSSRGLRERPNTGELFF. DNA of the CDR3: TGTGCCAGCAGCAGCAGAGGTCTCAGGGAAAGGCCCAACACCGGGGAGCTGTTTTTT.

This clonotype was counted many times. The J gene is TRBJ2-5, the V gene TRBV7-8; D is perhaps TRBD1 (5 bases). Trimming took 1 base from V and 0 from J, leaving 12 bases between them. The length of the CDR3 is 16 residues. Germline CDR1 reads SGHVS; CDR2 reads FQNEAQ. The chain's CDR3 is CASSLGLSGYQETQYF. CDR3 in DNA: TGTGCCAGCAGCTTAGGGCTCTCAGGGTACCAAGAGACCCAGTACTTC.

This clonotype was counted at least ten times. The V gene is TRBV7-9, the J gene TRBJ2-5; 8 positions agree with TRBD2. The junction had 4 bases not matched to a gene; V was cut back by 2 bases and J by 5 bases. This CDR3 spans 14 amino acids. Germline loops: CDR1 SEHNR, CDR2 FQNEAQ (reference sequence). CDR3 in DNA: TGTGCCAGCAGCTTATACGGGAGGGAGGAGACCCAGTACTTC. Its translation: CASSLYGREETQYF.

V and J are TRBV4-1 and TRBJ2-7; possible D gene TRBD1, 5 bases. CDR3 length: 14 residues. The germline V and J ends were trimmed by 3 bases and 7 bases, with 16 bases remaining between them. Germline lookup yields CDR1 MGHRA and CDR2 YSYEKL. The CDR3 nucleotides read TGCGCCAGCAGCCACCCTCCTAGGGGTACTGAGCAGTACTTC. Residues: CASSHPPRGTEQYF.

This clonotype was counted at least ten times. V usage is TRBV10-3 and J usage is TRBJ1-2, with TRBD1 as a possible D gene (5 bases). The CDR3 consists of 15 residues. Trimming removed 2 bases at V and 6 bases at J, with 16 bases between. Germline loops: CDR1 ENHRY, CDR2 SYGVKD. The CDR3, as DNA: TGTGCCATCAGTGAGCCCGGTCGGGGGTCCCATGGCTACACCTTC. This encodes CAISEPGRGSHGYTF.

J is TRBJ1-2 and V is TRBV28; D is unresolved. The CDR3 consists of 15 residues. Trimming took 3 bases from V and 5 from J, leaving 16 bases between them. CDR1 and CDR2 (germline): MDHEN, SYDVKM. The CDR3 DNA sequence: TGTGCCAGCAGTTTTATGCCCCCTTTGGAGTATGGCTACACCTTC. Translation gives CASSFMPPLEYGYTF.